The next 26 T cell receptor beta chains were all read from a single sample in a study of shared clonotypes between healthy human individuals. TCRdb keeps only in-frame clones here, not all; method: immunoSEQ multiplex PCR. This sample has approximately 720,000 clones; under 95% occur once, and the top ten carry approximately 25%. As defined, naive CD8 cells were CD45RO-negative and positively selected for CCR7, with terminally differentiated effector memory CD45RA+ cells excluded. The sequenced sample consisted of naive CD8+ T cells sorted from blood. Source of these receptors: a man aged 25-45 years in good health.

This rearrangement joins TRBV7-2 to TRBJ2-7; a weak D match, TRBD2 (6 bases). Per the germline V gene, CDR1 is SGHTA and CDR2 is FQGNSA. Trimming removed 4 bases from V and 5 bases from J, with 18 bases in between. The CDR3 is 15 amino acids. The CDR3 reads CASSSWDAGGDEQYF. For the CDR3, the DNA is TGTGCCAGCAGCTCTTGGGATGCTGGAGGGGACGAGCAGTACTTC.

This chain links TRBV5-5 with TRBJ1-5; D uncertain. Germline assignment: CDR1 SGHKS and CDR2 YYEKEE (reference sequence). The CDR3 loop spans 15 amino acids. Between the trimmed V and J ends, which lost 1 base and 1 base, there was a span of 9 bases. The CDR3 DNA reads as TGTGCCAGCAGCTTGACGAGACTGAGCAATCAGCCCCAGCATTTT. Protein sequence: CASSLTRLSNQPQHF.

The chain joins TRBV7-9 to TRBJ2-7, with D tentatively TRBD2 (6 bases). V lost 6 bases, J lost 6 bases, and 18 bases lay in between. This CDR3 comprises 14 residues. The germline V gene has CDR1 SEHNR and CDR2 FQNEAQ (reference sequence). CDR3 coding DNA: TGTGCCAGCAGTTCCAGCGGGCTGGCGTTCGAGCAGTACTTC. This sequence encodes CASSSSGLAFEQYF.

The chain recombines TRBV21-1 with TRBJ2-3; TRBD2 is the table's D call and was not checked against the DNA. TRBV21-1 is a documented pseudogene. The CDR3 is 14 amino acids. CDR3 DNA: TGTGCCAGCCCCCGGGGGGTGAGCACAGATACGCAGTATTTT. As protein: CASPRGVSTDTQYF.

The chain's CDR3 is CASSAAASGEFGAFF. CDR3 DNA: TGTGCCAGCAGTGCCGCGGCGTCAGGGGAGTTTGGAGCTTTCTTT. V and J are TRBV6-5 and TRBJ1-1; possible D gene TRBD1, 6 bases. CDR3 length equals 15 residues. Germline-derived CDR1 and CDR2 are MNHEY and SVGAGI. The ends were cut back, 5 bases at V and 10 bases at J, with 23 bases in the middle.

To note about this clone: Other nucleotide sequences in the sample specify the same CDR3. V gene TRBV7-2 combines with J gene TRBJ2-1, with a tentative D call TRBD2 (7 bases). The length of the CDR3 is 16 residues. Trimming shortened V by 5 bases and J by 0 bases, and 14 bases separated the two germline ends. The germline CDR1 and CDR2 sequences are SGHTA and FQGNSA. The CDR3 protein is CASSLGGPRSYNEQFF. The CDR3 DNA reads TGTGCCAGCAGCCTGGGGGGGCCCCGCTCCTACAATGAGCAGTTCTTC.

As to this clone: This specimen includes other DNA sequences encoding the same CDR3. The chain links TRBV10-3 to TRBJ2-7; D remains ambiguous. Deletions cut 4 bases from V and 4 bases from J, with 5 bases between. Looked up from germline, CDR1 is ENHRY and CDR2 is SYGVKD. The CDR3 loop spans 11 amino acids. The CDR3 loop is CAISGGYEQYF. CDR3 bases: TGTGCCATCAGTGGAGGTTACGAGCAGTACTTC.

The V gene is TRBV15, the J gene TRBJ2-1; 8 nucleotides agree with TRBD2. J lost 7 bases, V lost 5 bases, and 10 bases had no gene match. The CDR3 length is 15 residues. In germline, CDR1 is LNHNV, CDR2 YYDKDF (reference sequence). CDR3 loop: CATSGLAGLRNEQFF. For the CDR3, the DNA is TGTGCCACCAGCGGGTTAGCGGGACTACGGAATGAGCAGTTCTTC. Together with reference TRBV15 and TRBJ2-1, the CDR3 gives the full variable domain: DAMVIQNPRYQVTQFGKPVTLSCSQTLNHNVMYWYQQKSSQAPKLLFHYYDKDFNNEADTPDNFQSRRPNTSFCFLDIRSPGLGDTAMYLCATSGLAGLRNEQFFGPGTRLTVL.

The CDR3 nucleotides read TGCGCCAGCTCCGAGGGGCCGGATGCTTTCTTT. Its translation is CASSEGPDAFF. The chain employs TRBV5-1 and TRBJ1-1; TRBD1 might be the D (5 bases). From germline, CDR1 is SGHRS and CDR2 YFSETQ. The CDR3 runs 11 residues. Trimming cost V 7 bases and J 11 bases, with 15 bases left between them.

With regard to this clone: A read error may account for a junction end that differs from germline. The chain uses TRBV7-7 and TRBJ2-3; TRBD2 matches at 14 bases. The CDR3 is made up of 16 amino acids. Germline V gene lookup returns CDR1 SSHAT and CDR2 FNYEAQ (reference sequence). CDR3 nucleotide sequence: TGTGCTAGCAGCCCAAGACTAGCGGGAGGGCTGGATACGCAGTATTTT. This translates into CASSPRLAGGLDTQYF.

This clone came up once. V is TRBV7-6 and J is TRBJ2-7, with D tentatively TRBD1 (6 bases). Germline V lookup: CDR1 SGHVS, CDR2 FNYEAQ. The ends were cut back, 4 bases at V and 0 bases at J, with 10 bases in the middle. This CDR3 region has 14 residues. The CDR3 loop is CASSSGQSSYEQYF. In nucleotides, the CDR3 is TGTGCCAGCAGCTCCGGACAGAGCTCCTACGAGCAGTACTTC.

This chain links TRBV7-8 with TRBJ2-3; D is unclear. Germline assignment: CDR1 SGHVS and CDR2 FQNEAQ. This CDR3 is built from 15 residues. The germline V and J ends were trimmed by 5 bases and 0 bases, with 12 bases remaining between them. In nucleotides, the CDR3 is TGTGCCAGCAGCCCCCGGTTGGGGAGCACAGATACGCAGTATTTT. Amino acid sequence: CASSPRLGSTDTQYF.

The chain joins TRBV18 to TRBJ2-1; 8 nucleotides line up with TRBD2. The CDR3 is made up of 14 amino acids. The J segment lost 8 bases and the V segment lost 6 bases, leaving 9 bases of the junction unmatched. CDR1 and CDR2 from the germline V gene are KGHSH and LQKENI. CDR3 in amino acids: CASSLPGGGDEQFF. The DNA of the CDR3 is TGTGCCAGCTCCCTGCCGGGAGGGGGAGATGAGCAGTTCTTC.

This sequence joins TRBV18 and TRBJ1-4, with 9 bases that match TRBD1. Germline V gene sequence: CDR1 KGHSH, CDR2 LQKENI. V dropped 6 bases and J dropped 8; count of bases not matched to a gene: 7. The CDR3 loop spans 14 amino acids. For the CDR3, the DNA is TGTGCCAGCTCGTTCCGGGACAGGGAGGAAAAACTGTTTTTT. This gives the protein CASSFRDREEKLFF.

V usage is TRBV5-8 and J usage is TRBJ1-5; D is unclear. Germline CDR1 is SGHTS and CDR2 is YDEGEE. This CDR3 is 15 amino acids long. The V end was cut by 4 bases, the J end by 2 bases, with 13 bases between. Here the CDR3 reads CASSRDGVGNQPQHF. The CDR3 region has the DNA TGTGCCAGCAGCCGAGATGGTGTGGGCAATCAGCCCCAGCATTTT.

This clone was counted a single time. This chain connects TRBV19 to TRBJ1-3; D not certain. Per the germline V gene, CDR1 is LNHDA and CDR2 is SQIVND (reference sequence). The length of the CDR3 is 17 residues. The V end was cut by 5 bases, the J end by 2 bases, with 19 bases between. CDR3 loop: CASSGPSRLRTGNTIYF. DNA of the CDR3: TGTGCCAGTAGTGGACCTTCGAGGCTTCGGACTGGAAACACCATATATTTT.

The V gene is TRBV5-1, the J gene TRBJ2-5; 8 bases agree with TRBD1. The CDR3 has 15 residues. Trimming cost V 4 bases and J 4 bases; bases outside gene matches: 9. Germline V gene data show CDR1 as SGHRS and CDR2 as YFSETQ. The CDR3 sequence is CASSPADRAGETQYF. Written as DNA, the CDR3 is TGCGCCAGCAGCCCTGCGGACAGGGCGGGAGAGACCCAGTACTTC.

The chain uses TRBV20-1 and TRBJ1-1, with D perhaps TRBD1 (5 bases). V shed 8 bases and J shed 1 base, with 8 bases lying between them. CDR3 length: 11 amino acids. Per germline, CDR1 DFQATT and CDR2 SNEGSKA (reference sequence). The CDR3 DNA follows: TGCAGTCTGGGGCAGAACACTGAAGCTTTCTTT. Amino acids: CSLGQNTEAFF.

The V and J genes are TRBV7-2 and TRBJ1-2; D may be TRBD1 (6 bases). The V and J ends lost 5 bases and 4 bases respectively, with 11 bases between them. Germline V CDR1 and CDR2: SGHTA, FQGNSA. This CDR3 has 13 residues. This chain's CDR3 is CASSPGAAYGYTF. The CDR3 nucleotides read TGTGCCAGCAGCCCAGGGGCGGCCTATGGCTACACCTTC.

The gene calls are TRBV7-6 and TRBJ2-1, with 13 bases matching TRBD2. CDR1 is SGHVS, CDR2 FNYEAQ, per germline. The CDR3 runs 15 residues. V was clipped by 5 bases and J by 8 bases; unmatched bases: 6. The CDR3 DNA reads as TGTGCCAGCAGCGCCGGGACTAGCGGGAAAGATGAGCAGTTCTTC. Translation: CASSAGTSGKDEQFF.

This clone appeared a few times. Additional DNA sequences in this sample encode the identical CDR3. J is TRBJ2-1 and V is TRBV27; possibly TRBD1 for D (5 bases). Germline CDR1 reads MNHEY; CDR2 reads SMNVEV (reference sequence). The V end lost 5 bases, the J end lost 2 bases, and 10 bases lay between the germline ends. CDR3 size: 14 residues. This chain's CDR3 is CASSRGAAYNEQFF. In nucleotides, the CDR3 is TGTGCCAGCAGTAGGGGTGCTGCCTACAATGAGCAGTTCTTC.

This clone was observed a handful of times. For the CDR3, the DNA is TGTGCCAGCAGCTCAGTTCCAGGGGAGAACACTGAAGCTTTCTTT. Its protein product is CASSSVPGENTEAFF. This sequence joins TRBV7-6 and TRBJ1-1, with D possibly matching TRBD1 (6 bases). V was shortened by 4 bases and J by 1 base, with 13 bases between the two germline ends. CDR3 length: 15 residues. Germline V lookup: CDR1 SGHVS, CDR2 FNYEAQ.

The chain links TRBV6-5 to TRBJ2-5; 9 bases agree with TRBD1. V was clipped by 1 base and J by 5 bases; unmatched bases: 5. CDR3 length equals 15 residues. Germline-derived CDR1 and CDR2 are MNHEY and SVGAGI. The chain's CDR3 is CASSYLQGASETQYF. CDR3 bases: TGTGCCAGCAGTTACTTACAGGGGGCAAGTGAGACCCAGTACTTC.

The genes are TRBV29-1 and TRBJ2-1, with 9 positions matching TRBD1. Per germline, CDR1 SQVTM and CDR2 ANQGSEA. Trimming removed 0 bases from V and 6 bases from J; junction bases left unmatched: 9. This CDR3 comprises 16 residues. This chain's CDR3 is CSVEDRGQGEGNEQFF. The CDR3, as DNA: TGCAGCGTTGAAGATAGGGGACAGGGAGAAGGCAATGAGCAGTTCTTC.

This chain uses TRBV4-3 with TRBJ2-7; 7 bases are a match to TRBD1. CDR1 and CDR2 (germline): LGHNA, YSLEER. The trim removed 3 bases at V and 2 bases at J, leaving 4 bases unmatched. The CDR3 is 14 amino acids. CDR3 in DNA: TGCGCCAGCAGCCAGGGGGACAGTACCTACGAGCAGTACTTC. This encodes CASSQGDSTYEQYF.

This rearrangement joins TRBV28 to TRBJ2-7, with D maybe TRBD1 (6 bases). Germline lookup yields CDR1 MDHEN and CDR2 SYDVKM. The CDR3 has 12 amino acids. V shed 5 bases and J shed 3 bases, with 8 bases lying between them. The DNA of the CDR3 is TGTGCCAGCAGTGGGGACAACTACGAGCAGTACTTC. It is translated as CASSGDNYEQYF.